One sample yielded the 18 T cell receptor beta chains listed below, sequenced in a study of beta chain features in type 1 diabetes. Expressed TCRB transcripts were sequenced because the entire RNA isolate underwent reverse transcription. TCRdb keeps only in-frame clones here, not all; method: immunoSEQ multiplex PCR. The sample contains 130,000 to 150,000 clones, about 10% of which appear only once. Sequenced material: central memory CD4+ T cells from blood. Source of these receptors: a man younger than 30 in good health.

DNA for the CDR3: TGCGCCAGCAGCTCGGGCCACGGGGTATTTACTGAAGCTTTCTTT. Translation: CASSSGHGVFTEAFF. The J gene is TRBJ1-1, the V gene TRBV5-1, with D hard to call. V lost 3 bases and J 5 bases, leaving 17 bases between the germline ends. Germline CDR1 reads SGHRS; CDR2 reads YFSETQ. The CDR3 contains 15 residues. The entire variable domain, with the rest obtained from reference TRBV5-1 and TRBJ1-1, is as follows: KAGVTQTPRYLIKTRGQQVTLSCSPISGHRSVSWYQQTPGQGLQFLFEYFSETQRNKGNFPGRFSGRQFSNSRSEMNVSTLELGDSALYLCASSSGHGVFTEAFFGQGTRLTVV.

In this sample, this clone turned up a few times. The chain joins TRBV18 to TRBJ2-7; weak D call: TRBD2 (7 bases). CDR3 length: 15 amino acids. Between the trimmed V and J ends, which lost 6 bases and 0 bases, there was a span of 15 bases. The V gene's germline CDR1 is KGHSH and CDR2 LQKENI. CDR3: CASSQRGGSSYEQYF. The CDR3 coding sequence is TGTGCCAGCTCTCAAAGGGGGGGTTCCTCCTACGAGCAGTACTTC.

This clone was picked up a small number of times. The chain uses TRBV11-2 and TRBJ2-7, with a tentative D call TRBD1 (5 bases). The CDR3 length is 13 residues. V was pared by 5 bases and J by 0 bases, with 8 bases between. The germline CDR1 and CDR2 sequences are SGHAT and FQNNGV. In DNA form, the CDR3 reads TGTGCCAGCAGCCAAGACAGCTCCTACGAGCAGTACTTC. Protein: CASSQDSSYEQYF. The full variable domain, completed using reference TRBV11-2 and TRBJ2-7, is EAGVAQSPRYKIIEKRQSVAFWCNPISGHATLYWYQQILGQGPKLLIQFQNNGVVDDSQLPKDRFSAERLKGVDSTLKIQPAKLEDSAVYLCASSQDSSYEQYFGPGTRLTVT.

This clone turned up a few times. The CDR3 nucleotides read TGTGCCAGCAGGCCAGGCGGGGGCAATCAGCCCCAGCATTTT. Its protein product is CASRPGGGNQPQHF. The V call is TRBV7-2, the J call TRBJ1-5; D is uncertain. The CDR3 runs to 14 residues. The V gene's germline CDR1 is SGHTA and CDR2 FQGNSA. V was pared by 6 bases and J by 2 bases, with 11 bases between.

This clone has a handful of counts. The rearrangement uses TRBV7-9 and TRBJ1-1; D ambiguous. The germline V gene encodes CDR1 SEHNR and CDR2 FQNEAQ (reference sequence). CDR3 length: 17 amino acids. Deletions cut 0 bases from V and 1 base from J, with 15 bases between. CDR3 sequence (DNA): TGTGCCAGCAGCTTAGCTGGTACGGACCGGGGGAACACTGAAGCTTTCTTT. This encodes CASSLAGTDRGNTEAFF.

This clone was counted a few times. This chain uses TRBV18 with TRBJ2-7; 7 bases are shared with TRBD1. The ends lost 4 bases at V and 6 bases at J; junction bases unmatched: 6. Germline CDR1 reads KGHSH; CDR2 reads LQKENI. The CDR3 spans 13 residues. The CDR3 DNA sequence: TGTGCCAGCTCACTCGGGACAGTTGGCGAGCAGTACTTC. Its protein product is CASSLGTVGEQYF.

This clone was seen a handful of times. The chain employs TRBV27 and TRBJ1-6; TRBD1 matches at 9 bases. Germline CDR1 reads MNHEY; CDR2 reads SMNVEV (reference sequence). There are 12 residues in the CDR3. The J segment lost 8 bases and the V segment lost 8 bases, leaving 1 base of the junction unmatched. The CDR3 reads CASRTGDSPLHF. The CDR3 nucleotides are TGTGCCAGCCGGACAGGGGATTCACCCCTCCACTTT.

This rearrangement joins TRBV6-6 to TRBJ1-1; possibly TRBD1 for D (5 bases). In germline, CDR1 is MNHNY, CDR2 SVGAGI (reference sequence). The CDR3 loop spans 14 amino acids. Trimming stripped 1 base from V and 3 bases from J, with 9 bases between. CDR3 loop: CASSYLRGDTEAFF. The CDR3 coding sequence is TGTGCCAGCAGTTACTTACGGGGGGACACTGAAGCTTTCTTT.

The CDR3 DNA sequence: TGCAGCGTTGAGAGGGGGTACGAGCAGTACTTC. It encodes CSVERGYEQYF. This sequence joins TRBV29-1 and TRBJ2-7, with a tentative D call TRBD1 (6 bases). The ends were cut back, 3 bases at V and 4 bases at J, with 7 bases in the middle. CDR1 and CDR2 from the germline V gene are SQVTM and ANQGSEA. The CDR3 has 11 residues.

This clone came up a few times. This chain connects TRBV6-1 to TRBJ1-2, with D unclear. CDR3 size: 12 residues. The germline gives CDR1 MNHNS, CDR2 SASEGT. V lost 7 bases, J lost 6 bases, and 12 bases lay in between. CDR3 in DNA: TGTGCCAGCACGGAGGGTCGCCATGGCTACACCTTC. Translating it yields CASTEGRHGYTF.

The rearrangement links TRBV19 to TRBJ2-3; the D gene is possibly TRBD1 (6 bases). The CDR3 is made up of 11 amino acids. Trimming stripped 11 bases from V and 1 base from J, with 7 bases between. Germline V lookup: CDR1 LNHDA, CDR2 SQIVND (reference sequence). CDR3 sequence: CAPGGTDTQYF. The DNA for the CDR3 is TGTGCCCCAGGGGGCACAGATACGCAGTATTTT. The full variable domain, its missing parts supplied by reference TRBV19 and TRBJ2-3, is DGGITQSPKYLFRKEGQNVTLSCEQNLNHDAMYWYRQDPGQGLRLIYYSQIVNDFQKGDIAEGYSVSREKKESFPLTVTSAQKNPTAFYLCAPGGTDTQYFGPGTRLTVL.

The chain recombines TRBV11-3 with TRBJ2-3; D might be TRBD2 (8 bases). The CDR3 runs 17 residues. The germline gives CDR1 SGHNT, CDR2 YENEEA. The V end lost 5 bases, the J end lost 3 bases, and 21 bases lay between the germline ends. The CDR3 sequence: CASSPGTRGPFTDTQYF. CDR3 nucleotide sequence: TGTGCCAGCAGCCCCGGGACTAGGGGGCCGTTTACAGATACGCAGTATTTT.

In its sample, this clone was seen a few times. The chain joins TRBV18 to TRBJ1-1; no definite D call. Germline V gene sequence: CDR1 KGHSH, CDR2 LQKENI. The CDR3 contains 15 residues. Trimming stripped 6 bases from V and 1 base from J, with 15 bases between. DNA of the CDR3: TGTGCCAGCTCCGCCTATCCCGGAGGGAACACTGAAGCTTTCTTT. This codes for CASSAYPGGNTEAFF.

This clone was picked up many times. The chain is built from TRBV9 and TRBJ2-1; TRBD2 matches at 7 bases. The CDR3 is 15 amino acids. V shed 3 bases and J 9 bases; nucleotides not matched to a gene: 12. Germline CDR1 reads SGDLS; CDR2 reads YYNGEE. The CDR3 loop reads CASSGGAGTFSEQFF. The CDR3 DNA follows: TGTGCCAGCAGCGGAGGAGCGGGGACGTTTAGTGAGCAGTTCTTC.

This clone has just a few counts. The V gene is TRBV6-5, the J gene TRBJ2-7, with D perhaps matching TRBD1 (5 bases). Germline V gene lookup returns CDR1 MNHEY and CDR2 SVGAGI. The CDR3 consists of 13 residues. The V gene lost 2 bases and the J gene lost 3 bases, with 8 bases spanning the gap. CDR3 amino acids: CASSYQGFYEQYF. DNA for the CDR3: TGTGCCAGCAGTTACCAGGGATTCTACGAGCAGTACTTC.

Many counts were recorded for this clone. V gene TRBV11-2 combines with J gene TRBJ2-5; D possibly corresponds to TRBD2 (6 bases). The CDR3 has 14 residues. V was cut by 4 bases and J by 5 bases, with 14 bases left in between. Per germline, CDR1 SGHAT and CDR2 FQNNGV. The CDR3 region is CASSSGLSVETQYF. CDR3 sequence (DNA): TGTGCCAGCAGCTCCGGACTAAGCGTTGAGACCCAGTACTTC.

Many counts were recorded for this clone. The chain joins TRBV7-2 to TRBJ2-3, with 8 positions matching TRBD2. The CDR3 has 17 residues. The germline CDR1 and CDR2 sequences are SGHTA and FQGNSA. The V and J ends lost 3 bases and 1 base, in that order; junction bases with no gene match: 9. CDR3 DNA: TGTGCCAGCAGCTTCTTACCCCGGCGGGGGGGCACAGATACGCAGTATTTT. As protein: CASSFLPRRGGTDTQYF. Filled out from reference TRBV7-2 and TRBJ2-3, the complete variable domain reads GAGVSQSPSNKVTEKGKDVELRCDPISGHTALYWYRQSLGQGLEFLIYFQGNSAPDKSGLPSDRFSAERTGGSVSTLTIQRTQQEDSAVYLCASSFLPRRGGTDTQYFGPGTRLTVL.

This clone has a handful of counts. The CDR3 region has the DNA TGCGCCAGCAGCTTGGCTCAGGGCAGGGGCGAGCAGTACTTC. Translated: CASSLAQGRGEQYF. The chain carries TRBV5-1 and TRBJ2-7; the D gene is possibly TRBD1 (6 bases). The CDR3 has 14 amino acids. The V end lost 0 bases, the J end lost 6 bases, and 13 bases lay between the germline ends. Looked up from germline, CDR1 is SGHRS and CDR2 is YFSETQ.